The sequence of this TCR beta chain was determined in a study of shared clonotypes between healthy human individuals. This clone was recorded once. This CDR3 comprises 16 residues. Germline V gives CDR1 SGHRS, CDR2 YFSETQ. V was clipped by 4 bases and J by 4 bases; unmatched bases: 13. Profiling relied on immunoSEQ multiplex PCR, and the TCRdb table lists in-frame clones only, not all of them. This table has some 2,500,000 clones, 85% to 95% appearing once. The sample comprised naive CD4+ T cells from PBMCs. The subset here: CD45RA+ positively selected. This TCR came from a man younger than 30 in good health. Some clones in this sample may be carry-over from other donors' samples. The rearrangement links TRBV5-1 to TRBJ2-5; 7 positions match TRBD2. CDR3 loop: CASSGYLGGAGETQYF. The CDR3 region has the DNA TGCGCCAGCAGCGGCTACCTGGGAGGGGCAGGAGAGACCCAGTACTTC. Filled out from reference TRBV5-1 and TRBJ2-5, the complete variable domain reads KAGVTQTPRYLIKTRGQQVTLSCSPISGHRSVSWYQQTPGQGLQFLFEYFSETQRNKGNFPGRFSGRQFSNSRSEMNVSTLELGDSALYLCASSGYLGGAGETQYFGPGTRLLVL.